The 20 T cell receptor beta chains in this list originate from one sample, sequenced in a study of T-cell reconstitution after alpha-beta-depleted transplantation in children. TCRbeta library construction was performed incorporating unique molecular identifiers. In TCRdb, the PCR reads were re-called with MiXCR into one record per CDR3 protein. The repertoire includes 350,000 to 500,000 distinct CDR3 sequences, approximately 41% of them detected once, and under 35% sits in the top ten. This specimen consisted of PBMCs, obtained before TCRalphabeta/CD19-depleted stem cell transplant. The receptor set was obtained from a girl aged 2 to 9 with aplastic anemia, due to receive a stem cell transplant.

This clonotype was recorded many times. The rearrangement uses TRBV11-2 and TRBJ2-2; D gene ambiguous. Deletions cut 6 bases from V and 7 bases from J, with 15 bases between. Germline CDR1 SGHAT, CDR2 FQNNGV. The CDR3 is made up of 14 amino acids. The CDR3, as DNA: TGTGCCAGCAGTCTTACACCCGACGACGGGGAGCTGTTTTTT. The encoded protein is CASSLTPDDGELFF.

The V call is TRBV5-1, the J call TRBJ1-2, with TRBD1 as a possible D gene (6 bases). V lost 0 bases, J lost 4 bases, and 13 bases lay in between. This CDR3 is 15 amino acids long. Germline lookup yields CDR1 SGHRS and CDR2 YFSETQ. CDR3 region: CASSLEGGEGYGYTF. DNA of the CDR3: TGCGCCAGCAGCTTGGAGGGGGGCGAAGGCTATGGCTACACCTTC.

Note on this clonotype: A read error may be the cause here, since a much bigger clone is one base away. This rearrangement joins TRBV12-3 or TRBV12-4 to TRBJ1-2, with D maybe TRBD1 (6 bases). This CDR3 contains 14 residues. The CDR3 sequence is CASTNPTGHYGHTF. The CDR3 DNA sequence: TGTGCCAGCACCAACCCGACAGGCCACTATGGCCACACCTTC.

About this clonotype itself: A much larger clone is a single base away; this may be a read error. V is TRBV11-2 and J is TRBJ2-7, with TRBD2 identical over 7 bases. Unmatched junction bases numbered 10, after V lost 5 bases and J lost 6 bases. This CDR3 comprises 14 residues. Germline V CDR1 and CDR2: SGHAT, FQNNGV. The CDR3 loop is CASSPELATGEQYF. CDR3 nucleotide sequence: TGTGCCAGCAGCCCGGAACTAGCGACGGGCGAGCAGTACTTC. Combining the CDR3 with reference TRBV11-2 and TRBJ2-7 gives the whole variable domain EAGVAQSPRYKIIEKRQSVAFWCNPISGHATLYWYQQILGQGPKLLIQFQNNGVVDDSQLPKDRFSAERLKGVDSTLKIQPAKLEDSAVYLCASSPELATGEQYFGPGTRLTVT.

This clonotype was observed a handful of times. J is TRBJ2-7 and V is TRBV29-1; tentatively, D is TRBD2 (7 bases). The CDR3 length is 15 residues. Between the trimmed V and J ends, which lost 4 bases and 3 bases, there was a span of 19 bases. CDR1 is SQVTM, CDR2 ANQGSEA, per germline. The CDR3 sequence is CSVVGGAGHFYEQYF. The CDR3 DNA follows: TGCAGCGTTGTGGGGGGGGCAGGTCATTTCTACGAGCAGTACTTC.

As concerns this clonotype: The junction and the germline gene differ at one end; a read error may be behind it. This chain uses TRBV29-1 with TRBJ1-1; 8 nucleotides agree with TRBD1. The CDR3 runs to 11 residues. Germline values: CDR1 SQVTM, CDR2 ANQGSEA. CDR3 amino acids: CSVDRGAEPFF. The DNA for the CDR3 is TGCAGCGTCGACAGGGGCGCTGAACCTTTCTTT.

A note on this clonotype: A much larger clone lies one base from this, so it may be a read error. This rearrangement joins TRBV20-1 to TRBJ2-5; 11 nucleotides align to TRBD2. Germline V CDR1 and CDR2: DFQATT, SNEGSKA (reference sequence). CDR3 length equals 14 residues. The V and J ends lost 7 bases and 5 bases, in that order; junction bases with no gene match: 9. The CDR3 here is CSGARLAGHETQYF. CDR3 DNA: TGCAGTGGTGCCCGACTAGCGGGACACGAGACCCAGTACTTC.

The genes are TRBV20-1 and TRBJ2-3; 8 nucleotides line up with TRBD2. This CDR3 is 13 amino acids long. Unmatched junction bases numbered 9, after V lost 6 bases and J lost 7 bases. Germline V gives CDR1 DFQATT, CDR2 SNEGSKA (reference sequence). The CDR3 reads CSAPYGGANTQYF. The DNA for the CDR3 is TGCAGTGCCCCCTACGGGGGGGCGAATACGCAGTATTTT.

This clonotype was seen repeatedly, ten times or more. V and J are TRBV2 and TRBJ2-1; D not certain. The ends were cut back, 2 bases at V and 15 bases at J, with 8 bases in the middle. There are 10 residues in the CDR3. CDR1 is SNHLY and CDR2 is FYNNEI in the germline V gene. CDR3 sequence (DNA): TGTGCCAGCAGTGAAAAGGAATCGTTCTTC. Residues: CASSEKESFF.

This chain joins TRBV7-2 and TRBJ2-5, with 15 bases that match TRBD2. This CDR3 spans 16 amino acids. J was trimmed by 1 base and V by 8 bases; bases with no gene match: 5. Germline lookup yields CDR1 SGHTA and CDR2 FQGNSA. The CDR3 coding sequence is TGTGCCAGCGGAGGGACTAGCGGGGGGCGCCAAGAGACCCAGTACTTC. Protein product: CASGGTSGGRQETQYF.

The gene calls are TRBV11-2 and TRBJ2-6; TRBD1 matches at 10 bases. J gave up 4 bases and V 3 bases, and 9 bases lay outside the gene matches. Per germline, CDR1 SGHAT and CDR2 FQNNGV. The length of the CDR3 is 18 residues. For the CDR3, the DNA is TGTGCCAGCAGCTTTACGGGGACAGGGGAGGCCGGGGCCAACGTCCTGACTTTC. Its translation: CASSFTGTGEAGANVLTF.

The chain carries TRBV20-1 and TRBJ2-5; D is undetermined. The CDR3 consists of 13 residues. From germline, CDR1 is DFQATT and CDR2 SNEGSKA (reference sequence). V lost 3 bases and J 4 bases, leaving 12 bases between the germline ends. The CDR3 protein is CSASLGRGETQYF. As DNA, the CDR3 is TGCAGTGCTAGTTTAGGCAGAGGAGAGACCCAGTACTTC.

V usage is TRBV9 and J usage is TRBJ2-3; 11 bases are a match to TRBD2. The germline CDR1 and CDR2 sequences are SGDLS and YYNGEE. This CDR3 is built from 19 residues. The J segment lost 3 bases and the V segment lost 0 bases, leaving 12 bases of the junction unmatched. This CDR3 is CASSVAMEEGTSGTDTQYF. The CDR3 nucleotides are TGTGCCAGCAGCGTAGCTATGGAGGAGGGGACTAGCGGTACAGATACGCAGTATTTT.

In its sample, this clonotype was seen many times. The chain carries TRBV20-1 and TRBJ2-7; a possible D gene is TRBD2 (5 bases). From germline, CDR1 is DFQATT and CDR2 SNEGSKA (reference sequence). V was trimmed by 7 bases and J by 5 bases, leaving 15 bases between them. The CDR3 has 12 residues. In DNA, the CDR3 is TGCAGTGGGGCCCAGCTAGCCCACGAGCAGTACTTC. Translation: CSGAQLAHEQYF.

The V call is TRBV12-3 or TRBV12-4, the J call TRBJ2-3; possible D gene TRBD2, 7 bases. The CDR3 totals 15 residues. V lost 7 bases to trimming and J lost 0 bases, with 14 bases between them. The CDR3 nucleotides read TGTGCCAGCACCTCTCGGGGGGCAAGCACAGATACGCAGTATTTT. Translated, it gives CASTSRGASTDTQYF.

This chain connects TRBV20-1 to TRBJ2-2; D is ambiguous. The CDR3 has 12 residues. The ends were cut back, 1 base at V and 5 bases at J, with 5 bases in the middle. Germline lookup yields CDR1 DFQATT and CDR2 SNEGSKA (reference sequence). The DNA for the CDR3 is TGCAGTGCTAGAGCCACGACCGGGGAGCTGTTTTTT. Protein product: CSARATTGELFF.

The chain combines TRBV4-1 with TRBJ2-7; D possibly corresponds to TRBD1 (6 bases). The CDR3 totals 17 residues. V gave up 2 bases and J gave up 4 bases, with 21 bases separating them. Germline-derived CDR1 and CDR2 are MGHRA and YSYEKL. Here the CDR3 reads CASSQTSGRGSVYEQYF. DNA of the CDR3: TGCGCCAGCAGCCAAACCTCAGGAAGGGGGTCGGTGTACGAGCAGTACTTC.

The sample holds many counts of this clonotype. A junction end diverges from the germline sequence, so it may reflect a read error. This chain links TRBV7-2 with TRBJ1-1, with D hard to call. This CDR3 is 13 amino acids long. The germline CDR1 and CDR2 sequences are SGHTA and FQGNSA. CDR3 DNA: TGTGCCATCAGCTTAGTACCGCGGACTGAAGCTTTCTTT. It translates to CAISLVPRTEAFF.

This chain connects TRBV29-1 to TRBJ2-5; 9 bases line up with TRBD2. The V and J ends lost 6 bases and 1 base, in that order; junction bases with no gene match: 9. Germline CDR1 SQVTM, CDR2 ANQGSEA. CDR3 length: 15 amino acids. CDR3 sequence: CSVDPSGGPQETQYF. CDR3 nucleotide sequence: TGCAGCGTGGACCCAAGCGGGGGGCCCCAAGAGACCCAGTACTTC.

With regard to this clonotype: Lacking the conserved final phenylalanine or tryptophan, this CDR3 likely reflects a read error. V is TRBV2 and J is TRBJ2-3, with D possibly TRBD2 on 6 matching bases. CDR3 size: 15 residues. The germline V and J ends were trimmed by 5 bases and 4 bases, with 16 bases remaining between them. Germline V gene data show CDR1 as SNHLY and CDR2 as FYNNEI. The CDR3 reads CASSLGGTYSDTQYL. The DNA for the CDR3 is TGTGCCAGCAGTCTAGGCGGGACCTACTCAGATACGCAGTATCTT.